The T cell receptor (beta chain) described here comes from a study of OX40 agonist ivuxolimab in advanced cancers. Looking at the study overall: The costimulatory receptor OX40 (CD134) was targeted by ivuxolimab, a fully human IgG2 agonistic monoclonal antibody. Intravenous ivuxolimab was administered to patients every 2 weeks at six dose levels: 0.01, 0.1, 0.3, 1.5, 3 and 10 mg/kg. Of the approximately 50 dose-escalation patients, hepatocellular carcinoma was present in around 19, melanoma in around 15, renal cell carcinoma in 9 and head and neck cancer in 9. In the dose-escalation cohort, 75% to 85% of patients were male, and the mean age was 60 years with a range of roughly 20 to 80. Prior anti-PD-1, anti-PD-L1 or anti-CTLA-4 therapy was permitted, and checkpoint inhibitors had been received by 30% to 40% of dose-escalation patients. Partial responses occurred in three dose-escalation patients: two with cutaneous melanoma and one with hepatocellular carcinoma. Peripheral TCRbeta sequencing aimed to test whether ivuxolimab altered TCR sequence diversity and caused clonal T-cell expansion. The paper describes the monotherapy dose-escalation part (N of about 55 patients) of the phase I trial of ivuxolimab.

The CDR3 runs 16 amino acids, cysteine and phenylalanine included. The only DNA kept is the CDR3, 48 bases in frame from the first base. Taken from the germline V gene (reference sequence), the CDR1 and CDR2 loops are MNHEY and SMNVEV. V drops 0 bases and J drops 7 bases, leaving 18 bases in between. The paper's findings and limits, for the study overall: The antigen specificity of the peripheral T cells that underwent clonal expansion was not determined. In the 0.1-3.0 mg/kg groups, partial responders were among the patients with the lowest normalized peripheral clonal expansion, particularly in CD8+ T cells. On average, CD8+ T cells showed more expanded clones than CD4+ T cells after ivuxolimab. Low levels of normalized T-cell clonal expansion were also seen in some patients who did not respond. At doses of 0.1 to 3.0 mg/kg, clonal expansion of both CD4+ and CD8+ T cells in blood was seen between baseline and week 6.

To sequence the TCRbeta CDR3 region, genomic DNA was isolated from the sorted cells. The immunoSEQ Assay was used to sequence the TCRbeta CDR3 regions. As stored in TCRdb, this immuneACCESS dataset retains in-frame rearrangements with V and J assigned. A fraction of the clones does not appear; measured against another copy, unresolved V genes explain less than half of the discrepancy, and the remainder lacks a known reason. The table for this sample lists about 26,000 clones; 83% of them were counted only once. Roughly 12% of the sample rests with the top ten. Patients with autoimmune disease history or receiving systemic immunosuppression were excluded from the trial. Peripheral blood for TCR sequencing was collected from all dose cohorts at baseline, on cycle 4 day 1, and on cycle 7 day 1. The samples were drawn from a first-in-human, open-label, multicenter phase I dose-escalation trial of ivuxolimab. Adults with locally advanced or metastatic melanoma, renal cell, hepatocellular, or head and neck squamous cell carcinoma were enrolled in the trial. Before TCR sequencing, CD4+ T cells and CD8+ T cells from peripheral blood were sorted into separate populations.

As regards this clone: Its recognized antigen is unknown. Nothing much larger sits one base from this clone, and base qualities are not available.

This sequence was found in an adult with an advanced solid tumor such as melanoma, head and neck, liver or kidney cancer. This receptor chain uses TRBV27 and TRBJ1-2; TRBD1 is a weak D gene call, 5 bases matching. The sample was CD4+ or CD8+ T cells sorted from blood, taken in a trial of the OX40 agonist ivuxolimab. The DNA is TGTGCCAGCAGTTTATCGATATCCCACAGGTTTAGTGGCTACACCTTC. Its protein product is CASSLSISHRFSGYTF.